A selection of T cell receptor beta chains follows, all from one sample in a study of blood T cell repertoires in COVID-19. The data were produced by immunoSEQ multiplex PCR, yet TCRdb's version contains in-frame clones alone and is incomplete. Among 110,000 to 150,000 clones listed, roughly four fifths were seen once. The sequencing sample was made of peripheral blood. The receptor set was obtained from a human donor in a cohort sampled during active COVID-19. Each CDR3 is given without its conserved first and last residue.

j_call v_call cdr3_aa
TRBJ1-5 TRBV19 ASSPQAGIVPQH
TRBJ1-5 TRBV3-1/TRBV3-2 ASSQGTGYSQPQH
TRBJ1-1 TRBV18 ASSPSTFNTEAF
TRBJ1-5 TRBV21-1 ASILFHRVYNQPQH
TRBJ1-5 TRBV6-5 ASSYSRYQPQH
TRBJ1-1 TRBV6-6 ASTEIGDYTEAF
TRBJ2-1 TRBV7-2 ASSLAGTATSTYNEQF
TRBJ2-1 TRBV6-5 ASSFGDRYNEQF
TRBJ2-3 TRBV9 ASSRPVAGGSDTQY
TRBJ2-7 TRBV24-1 ATSDFWGREQY
TRBJ2-1 TRBV7-9 ASTYVGAGGYNEQF
TRBJ1-4 TRBV2 ASSLDRVGEKLF
TRBJ2-5 TRBV11-2 ASSLQGLETQY
TRBJ2-7 TRBV7-2 ASSLGGRGMDEQY
TRBJ2-7 TRBV28 ASSLTGTLTSYEQY
TRBJ1-1 TRBV18 ASSMGLTIEAF
TRBJ2-1 TRBV18 ASSPTRDSAEQF
TRBJ2-3 TRBV11-2 ASSSSPGTDTQY
TRBJ2-1 TRBV9 ASSTGFSGGFFNEQF